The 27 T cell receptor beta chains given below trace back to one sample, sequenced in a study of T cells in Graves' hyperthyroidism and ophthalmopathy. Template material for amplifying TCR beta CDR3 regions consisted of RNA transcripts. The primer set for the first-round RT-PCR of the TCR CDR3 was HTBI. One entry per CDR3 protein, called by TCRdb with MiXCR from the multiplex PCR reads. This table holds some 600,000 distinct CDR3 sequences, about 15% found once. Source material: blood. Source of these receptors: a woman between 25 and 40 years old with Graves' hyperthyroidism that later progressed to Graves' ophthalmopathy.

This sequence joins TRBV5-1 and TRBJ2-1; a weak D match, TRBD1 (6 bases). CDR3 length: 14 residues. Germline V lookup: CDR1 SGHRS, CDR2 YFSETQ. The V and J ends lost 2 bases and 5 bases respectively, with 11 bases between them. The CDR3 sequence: CASSFLGAHNEQFF. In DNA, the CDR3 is TGCGCCAGCAGCTTCTTGGGGGCCCACAATGAGCAGTTCTTC.

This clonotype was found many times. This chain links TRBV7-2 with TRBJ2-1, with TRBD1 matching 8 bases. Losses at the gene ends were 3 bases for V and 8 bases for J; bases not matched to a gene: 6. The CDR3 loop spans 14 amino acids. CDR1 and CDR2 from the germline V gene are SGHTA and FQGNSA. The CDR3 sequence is CASSLRDRNHEQFF. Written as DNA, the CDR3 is TGTGCCAGCAGCTTGCGGGACAGGAATCATGAGCAGTTCTTC.

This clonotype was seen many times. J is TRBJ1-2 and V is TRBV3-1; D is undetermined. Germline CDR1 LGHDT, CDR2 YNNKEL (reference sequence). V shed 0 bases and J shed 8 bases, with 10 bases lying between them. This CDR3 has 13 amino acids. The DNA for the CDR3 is TGTGCCAGCAGCCAAGACACTCAAAGGGGCTACACCTTC. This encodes CASSQDTQRGYTF. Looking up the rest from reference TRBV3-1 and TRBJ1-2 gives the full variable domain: DTAVSQTPKYLVTQMGNDKSIKCEQNLGHDTMYWYKQDSKKFLKIMFSYNNKELIINETVPNRFSPKSPDKAHLNLHINSLELGDSAVYFCASSQDTQRGYTFGSGTRLTVV.

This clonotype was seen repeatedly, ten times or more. This CDR3 reads CASSPPGDYEQYF. In nucleotides, the CDR3 is TGTGCCAGCAGCCCCCCGGGCGACTACGAGCAGTACTTC. The genes are TRBV7-6 and TRBJ2-7, with D unresolved. With 5 bases removed from V and 3 bases from J, the gap between germline ends came to 11 bases. The CDR3 length is 13 residues. The germline gives CDR1 SGHVS, CDR2 FNYEAQ.

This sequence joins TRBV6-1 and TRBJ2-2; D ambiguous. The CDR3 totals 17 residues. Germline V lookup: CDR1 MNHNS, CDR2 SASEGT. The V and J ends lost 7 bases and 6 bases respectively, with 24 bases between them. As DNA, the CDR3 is TGTGCCAGCAAAGCCCCGAGTCGTGGTCCGATTTCCGGGGAGCTGTTTTTT. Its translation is CASKAPSRGPISGELFF.

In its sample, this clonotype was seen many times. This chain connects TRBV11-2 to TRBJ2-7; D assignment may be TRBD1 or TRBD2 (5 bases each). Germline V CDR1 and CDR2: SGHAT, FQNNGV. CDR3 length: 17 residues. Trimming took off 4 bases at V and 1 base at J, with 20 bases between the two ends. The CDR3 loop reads CASSWILGPQRSYEQYF. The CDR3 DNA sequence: TGTGCCAGCAGCTGGATTCTGGGACCCCAGAGGTCCTACGAGCAGTACTTC.

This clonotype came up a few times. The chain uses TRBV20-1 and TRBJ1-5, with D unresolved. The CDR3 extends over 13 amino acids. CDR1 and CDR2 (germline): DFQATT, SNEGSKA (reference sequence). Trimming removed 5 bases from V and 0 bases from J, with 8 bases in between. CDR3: CSAQDDSNQPQHF. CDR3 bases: TGCAGTGCTCAGGACGATAGCAATCAGCCCCAGCATTTT.

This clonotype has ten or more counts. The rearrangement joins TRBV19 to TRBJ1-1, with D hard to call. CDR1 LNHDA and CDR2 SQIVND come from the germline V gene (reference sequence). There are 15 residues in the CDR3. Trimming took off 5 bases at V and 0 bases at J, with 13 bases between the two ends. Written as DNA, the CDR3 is TGTGCCAGTAGTCCGCGACACACACTGAACACTGAAGCTTTCTTT. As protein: CASSPRHTLNTEAFF.

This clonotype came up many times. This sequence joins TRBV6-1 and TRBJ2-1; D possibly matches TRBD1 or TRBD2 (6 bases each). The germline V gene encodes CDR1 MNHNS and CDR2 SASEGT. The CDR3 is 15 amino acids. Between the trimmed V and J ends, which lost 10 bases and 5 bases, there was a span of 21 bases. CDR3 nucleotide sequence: TGTGCCACCAGGGGCCAATTTGGAGGGAACAATGAGCAGTTCTTC. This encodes CATRGQFGGNNEQFF.

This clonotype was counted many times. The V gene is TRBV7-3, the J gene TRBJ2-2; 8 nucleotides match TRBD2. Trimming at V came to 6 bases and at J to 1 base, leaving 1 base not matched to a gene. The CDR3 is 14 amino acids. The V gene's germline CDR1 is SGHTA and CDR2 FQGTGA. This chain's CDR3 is CASSTSGNTGELFF. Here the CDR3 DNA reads TGTGCCAGCAGTACTAGCGGGAACACCGGGGAGCTGTTTTTT.

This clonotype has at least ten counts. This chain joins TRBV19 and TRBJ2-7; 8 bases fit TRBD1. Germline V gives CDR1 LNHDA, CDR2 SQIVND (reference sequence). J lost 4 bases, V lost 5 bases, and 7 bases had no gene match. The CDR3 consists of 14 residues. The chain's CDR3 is CASSATGGGYEQYF. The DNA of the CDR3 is TGTGCCAGTAGTGCCACAGGGGGAGGTTACGAGCAGTACTTC.

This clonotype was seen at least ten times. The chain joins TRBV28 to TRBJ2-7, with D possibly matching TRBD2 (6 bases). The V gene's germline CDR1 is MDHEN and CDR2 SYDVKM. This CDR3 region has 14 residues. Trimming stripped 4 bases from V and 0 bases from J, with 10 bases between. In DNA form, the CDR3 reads TGTGCCAGCAGTTGGGGACTTTCCTCCTACGAGCAGTACTTC. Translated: CASSWGLSSYEQYF.

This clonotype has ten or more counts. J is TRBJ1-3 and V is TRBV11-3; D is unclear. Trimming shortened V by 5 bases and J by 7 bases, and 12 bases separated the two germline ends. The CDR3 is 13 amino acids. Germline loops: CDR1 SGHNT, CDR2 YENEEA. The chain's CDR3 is CASSAIRGNTIYF. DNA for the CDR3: TGTGCCAGCAGCGCAATTCGGGGTAACACCATATATTTT.

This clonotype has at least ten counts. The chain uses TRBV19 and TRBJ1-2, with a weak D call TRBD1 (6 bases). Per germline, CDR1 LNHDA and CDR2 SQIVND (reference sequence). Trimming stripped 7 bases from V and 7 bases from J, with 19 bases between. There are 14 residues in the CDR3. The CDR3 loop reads CASNTQRGALGYTF. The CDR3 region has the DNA TGTGCCAGTAACACCCAGCGGGGGGCGCTTGGCTACACCTTC.

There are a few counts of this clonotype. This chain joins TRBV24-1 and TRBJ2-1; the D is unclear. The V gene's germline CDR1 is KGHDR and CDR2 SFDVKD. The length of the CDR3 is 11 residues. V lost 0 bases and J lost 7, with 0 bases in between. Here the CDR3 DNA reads TGTGCCACCAGTGATTTGAATGAGCAGTTCTTC. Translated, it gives CATSDLNEQFF.

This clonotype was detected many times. The CDR3 DNA sequence: TGTGCCAGCAGCCCCGGGACAGGGTGGACCGGGGAGCTGTTTTTT. This gives the protein CASSPGTGWTGELFF. V usage is TRBV7-3 and J usage is TRBJ2-2; 9 bases map to TRBD1. V lost 5 bases to trimming and J lost 5 bases; unmatched junction nucleotides: 6. Per germline, CDR1 SGHTA and CDR2 FQGTGA. The CDR3 contains 15 residues.

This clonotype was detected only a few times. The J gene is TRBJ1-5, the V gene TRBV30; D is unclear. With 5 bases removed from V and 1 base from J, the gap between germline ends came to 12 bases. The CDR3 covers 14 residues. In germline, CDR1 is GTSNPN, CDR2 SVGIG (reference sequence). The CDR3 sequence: CAWRSQMSNQPQHF. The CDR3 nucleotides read TGTGCCTGGCGATCCCAAATGAGCAATCAGCCCCAGCATTTT.

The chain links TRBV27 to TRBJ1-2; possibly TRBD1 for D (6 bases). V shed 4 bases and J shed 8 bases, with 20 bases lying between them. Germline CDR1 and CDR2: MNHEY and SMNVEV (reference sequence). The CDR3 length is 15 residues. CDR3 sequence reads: CASSSFEGEGLGYTF. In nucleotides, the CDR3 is TGTGCCAGCAGTTCGTTTGAGGGGGAAGGGCTAGGCTACACCTTC.

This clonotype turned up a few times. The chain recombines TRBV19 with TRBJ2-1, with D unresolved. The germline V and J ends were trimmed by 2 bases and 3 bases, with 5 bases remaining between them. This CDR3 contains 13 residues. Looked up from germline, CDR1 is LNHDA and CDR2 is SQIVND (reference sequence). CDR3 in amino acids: CASSITIYNEQFF. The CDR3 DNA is TGTGCCAGTAGTATAACAATCTACAATGAGCAGTTCTTC.

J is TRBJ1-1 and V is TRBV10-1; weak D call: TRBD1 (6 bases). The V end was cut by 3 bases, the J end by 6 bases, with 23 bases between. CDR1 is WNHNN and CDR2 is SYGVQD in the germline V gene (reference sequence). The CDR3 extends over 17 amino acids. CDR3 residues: CASSEDPLRGGEPEAFF. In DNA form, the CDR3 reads TGCGCCAGCAGTGAAGATCCCCTTCGGGGGGGCGAGCCTGAAGCTTTCTTT.

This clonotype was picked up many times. CDR3 region: CASSIQSGELFF. The DNA of the CDR3 is TGTGCCAGCTCAATTCAATCCGGGGAGCTGTTTTTT. The gene calls are TRBV12-3 or TRBV12-4 and TRBJ2-2; D gene uncertain. This CDR3 has 12 amino acids. The V and J ends lost 8 bases and 6 bases respectively, with 10 bases between them.

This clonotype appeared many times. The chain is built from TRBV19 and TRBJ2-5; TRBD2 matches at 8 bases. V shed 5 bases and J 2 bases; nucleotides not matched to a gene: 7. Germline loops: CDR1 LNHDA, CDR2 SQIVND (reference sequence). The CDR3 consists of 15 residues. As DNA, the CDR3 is TGTGCCAGTAGTTGGGTAGCGGGGATACAAGAGACCCAGTACTTC. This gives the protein CASSWVAGIQETQYF.

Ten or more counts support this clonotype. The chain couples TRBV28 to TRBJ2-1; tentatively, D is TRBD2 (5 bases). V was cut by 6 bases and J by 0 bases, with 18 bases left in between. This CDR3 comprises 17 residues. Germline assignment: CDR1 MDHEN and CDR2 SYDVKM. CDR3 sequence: CASRSSSRTDSYNEQFF. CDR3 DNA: TGTGCCAGCAGATCCTCTAGCCGAACTGACTCCTACAATGAGCAGTTCTTC.

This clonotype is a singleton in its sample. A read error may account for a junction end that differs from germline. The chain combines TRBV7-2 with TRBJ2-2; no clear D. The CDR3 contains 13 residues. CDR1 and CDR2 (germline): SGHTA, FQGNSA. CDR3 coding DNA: TGTCCCAGCAGCTTAGGCCAAACCGGGGAGCTGTTTTTT. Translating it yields CPSSLGQTGELFF.

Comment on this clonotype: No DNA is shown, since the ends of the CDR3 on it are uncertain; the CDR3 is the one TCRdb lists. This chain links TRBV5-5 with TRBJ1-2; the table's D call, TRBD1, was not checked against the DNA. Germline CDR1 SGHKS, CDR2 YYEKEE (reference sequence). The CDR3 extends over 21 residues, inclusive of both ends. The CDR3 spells CASSFYICSATSGQGNYGYTF.

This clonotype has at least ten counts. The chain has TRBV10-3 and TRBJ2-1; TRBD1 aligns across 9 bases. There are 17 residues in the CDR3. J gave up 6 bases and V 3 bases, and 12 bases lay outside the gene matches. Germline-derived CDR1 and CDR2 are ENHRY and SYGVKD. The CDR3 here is CAISDKVGTGIVNEQFF. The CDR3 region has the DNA TGTGCCATCAGTGATAAAGTCGGGACAGGGATTGTCAATGAGCAGTTCTTC.

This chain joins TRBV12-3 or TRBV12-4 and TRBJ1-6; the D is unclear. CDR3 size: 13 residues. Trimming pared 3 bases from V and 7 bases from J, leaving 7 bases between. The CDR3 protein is CASSFSDNSPLHF. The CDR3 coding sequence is TGTGCCAGCAGTTTTTCGGACAATTCACCCCTCCACTTT.